One and the same sample provided the 10 T cell receptor beta chains below, sequenced in a study of shared clonotypes between healthy human individuals. The repertoire was sequenced with immunoSEQ multiplex PCR; TCRdb's copy has only in-frame clones and lacks some. Of 2 million to 3 million clones in the sample, under 95% were seen once. The specimen was naive CD4+ T cells from PBMCs. The subset is: CD45RA+ positively selected. Receptor source: a man aged 18 to 29 in good health. Some clones in this sample may be carry-over from other donors' samples.

The chain couples TRBV5-1 to TRBJ1-5; 7 bases map to TRBD1. With V trimmed by 0 bases and J by 5 bases, 5 bases remained unmatched. The CDR3 totals 15 residues. Germline V CDR1 and CDR2: SGHRS, YFSETQ. The CDR3 bases are TGCGCCAGCAGCTTGGGTGGACAGGAGTATCAGCCCCAGCATTTT. Residues: CASSLGGQEYQPQHF.

This rearrangement joins TRBV5-1 to TRBJ2-5, with D uncertain. The germline V and J ends were trimmed by 4 bases and 1 base, with 14 bases remaining between them. The V gene's germline CDR1 is SGHRS and CDR2 YFSETQ. The CDR3 totals 15 residues. The DNA for the CDR3 is TGCGCCAGCAGCCCAACCCAGGCGTTCCAAGAGACCCAGTACTTC. Protein: CASSPTQAFQETQYF.

The J gene is TRBJ2-1, the V gene TRBV19, with 8 bases matching TRBD2. The ends lost 4 bases at V and 1 base at J; junction bases unmatched: 9. The germline CDR1 and CDR2 sequences are LNHDA and SQIVND (reference sequence). This CDR3 has 17 amino acids. The CDR3 sequence: CASSRAAGGTSYNEQFF. CDR3 DNA: TGTGCCAGTAGTAGAGCTGCGGGAGGCACTTCCTACAATGAGCAGTTCTTC. Supplemented by reference TRBV19 and TRBJ2-1, the full variable domain reads DGGITQSPKYLFRKEGQNVTLSCEQNLNHDAMYWYRQDPGQGLRLIYYSQIVNDFQKGDIAEGYSVSREKKESFPLTVTSAQKNPTAFYLCASSRAAGGTSYNEQFFGPGTRLTVL.

This chain uses TRBV6-1 with TRBJ2-3, with D possibly TRBD2 on 6 matching bases. V lost 4 bases and J lost 0, with 11 bases in between. The CDR3 sequence is 15 residues long. Germline V CDR1 and CDR2: MNHNS, SASEGT. Written as DNA, the CDR3 is TGTGCCAGCAGTGTGAGGACTAAGAGCACAGATACGCAGTATTTT. Translation: CASSVRTKSTDTQYF.

The chain carries TRBV28 and TRBJ2-1; D is unclear. This CDR3 region has 13 residues. Per germline, CDR1 MDHEN and CDR2 SYDVKM. V was shortened by 5 bases and J by 3 bases, with 8 bases between the two germline ends. The CDR3 nucleotides read TGTGCCAGCAGTCCCGCCCACTACAATGAGCAGTTCTTC. Translating it yields CASSPAHYNEQFF.

The V and J genes are TRBV15 and TRBJ1-5, with D maybe TRBD1 (6 bases). The CDR3 has 16 residues. Per the germline V gene, CDR1 is LNHNV and CDR2 is YYDKDF (reference sequence). Between the trimmed V and J ends, which lost 3 bases and 1 base, there was a span of 13 bases. CDR3 bases: TGTGCCACCAGCAGGCCGCCGACAGGAAGCAATCAGCCCCAGCATTTT. This encodes CATSRPPTGSNQPQHF.

The V and J genes are TRBV18 and TRBJ1-4; TRBD1 might be the D (6 bases). Germline V gene sequence: CDR1 KGHSH, CDR2 LQKENI. Trimming took off 4 bases at V and 3 bases at J, with 6 bases between the two ends. This CDR3 has 13 residues. The CDR3 region has the DNA TGTGCCAGCTCACGGACAGCTAATGAAAAACTGTTTTTT. Protein sequence: CASSRTANEKLFF.

This rearrangement joins TRBV7-7 to TRBJ1-1; D not resolved. The CDR3 totals 11 residues. Germline V CDR1 and CDR2: SSHAT, FNYEAQ (reference sequence). The V end lost 1 base, the J end lost 11 bases, and 8 bases lay between the germline ends. CDR3 coding DNA: TGTGCCAGCAGCTTAGAACAGAGGGCTTTCTTT. Its protein product is CASSLEQRAFF.

The chain links TRBV6-5 to TRBJ2-5; TRBD2 matches 14 bases. CDR1 and CDR2 from the germline V gene are MNHEY and SVGAGI. The CDR3 consists of 15 residues. V was clipped by 8 bases and J by 5 bases; unmatched bases: 7. The CDR3 is CASGRGLAGDETQYF. Written as DNA, the CDR3 is TGTGCCAGCGGGCGGGGACTAGCGGGAGACGAGACCCAGTACTTC.

This clone was recorded only once. This chain joins TRBV9 and TRBJ1-5; 8 bases fit TRBD1. The CDR3 sequence is 15 residues long. After removal of 0 bases from V and 7 bases from J, the junction contained 6 bases not matched to a gene. CDR1 and CDR2 from the germline V gene are SGDLS and YYNGEE. CDR3 sequence (DNA): TGTGCCAGCAGCGTAGGGACAGGGAGTATGCAGCCCCAGCATTTT. Translated, it gives CASSVGTGSMQPQHF.